This TCR beta chain is from a study of T cell changes during pregnancy in multiple sclerosis. Assay: immunoSEQ multiplex PCR; the TCRdb copy retains only in-frame clones and omits some. The repertoire includes about 44,000 clones, roughly 92% of them detected once, and roughly 0.69% sits in the top ten. In germline, CDR1 is SGHNT, CDR2 YENEEA. This CDR3 has 13 amino acids. Trimming pared 4 bases from V and 1 base from J, leaving 5 bases between. Sample: CD4+ T cells from peripheral blood mononuclear cells, taken in the first trimester of pregnancy. The chain is built from TRBV11-3 and TRBJ2-1; no clear D gene. The TCR originated in a female donor with multiple sclerosis, enrolled in a pregnancy study. The CDR3 DNA is TGTGCCAGCAGCTACGGGTCCTACAATGAGCAGTTCTTC. This gives the protein CASSYGSYNEQFF.